These T cell receptor beta chains were read from a single sample in a study of Graves' ophthalmopathy and Graves' hyperthyroidism. TCRdb ran MiXCR on the multiplex PCR reads and lists one entry per CDR3 protein. Of approximately 410,000 distinct CDR3 sequences in the sample, roughly 14% were seen once. Sequenced input: peripheral blood. Receptor source: a woman between 18 and 29 years old with stable Graves' hyperthyroidism. Both conserved end residues are trimmed from each CDR3.

>TRBV6-1|TRBJ2-4
ASSAITGIQY
>TRBV3-1|TRBJ2-2
ASSPLDSSFGAGELF
>TRBV15|TRBJ2-5
ATSRDPNQETQY
>TRBV12-3/TRBV12-4|TRBJ1-2
ASSFGGHSSGYT
>TRBV11-2|TRBJ1-1
ASSALRAVNTEAF
>TRBV7-9|TRBJ1-2
ASSQTGDYGYT
>TRBV19|TRBJ1-1
ASSTGLAEAF
>TRBV2|TRBJ1-1
ASRGREGRAEAF
>TRBV6-2/TRBV6-3|TRBJ1-2
ASSYLVLRDYGYT
>TRBV18|TRBJ1-1
ASSPPAARKAF
>TRBV12-3/TRBV12-4|TRBJ2-5
ASSHDRGYQETQY
>TRBV5-1|TRBJ1-6
ASSFDGGRNSPLH
>TRBV24-1|TRBJ2-5
ATGLSGTSGGDQETQY
>TRBV20-1|TRBJ1-1
SARRTGAINTEAF
>TRBV6-2/TRBV6-3|TRBJ2-7
VSSRRDGVYEQY
>TRBV7-8|TRBJ2-7
ASSLVNLQGHEQY
>TRBV4-2|TRBJ2-5
ASSQEAQTQY
>TRBV12-3/TRBV12-4|TRBJ1-2
ASSLGTGGSWGYT
>TRBV5-5|TRBJ2-2
ASSLWQLNTGELF
>TRBV6-1|TRBJ2-6
AGQGLSGANVLT
>TRBV29-1|TRBJ1-5
SVAPGANDQPQH
>TRBV11-2|TRBJ2-7
ASSLSLLAGGGYEQY
>TRBV6-5|TRBJ2-7
ASIRGKGDEQY
>TRBV7-2|TRBJ2-5
ASSATGGVETQY
>TRBV12-3/TRBV12-4|TRBJ1-6
ASSVEGSPLH
>TRBV12-3/TRBV12-4|TRBJ1-2
ASSPVQSYGYT
>TRBV6-5|TRBJ2-7
ASSYKTGGNEQY
>TRBV28|TRBJ2-7
ASSLWAYEQY
>TRBV28|TRBJ2-5
ASSLGPEVVGETQY
>TRBV2|TRBJ2-2
ASSEAEGSAGELF
>TRBV29-1|TRBJ1-2
SVDTHGYT
>TRBV7-3|TRBJ1-1
ASSLDSANTEAF
>TRBV7-9|TRBJ1-1
ASSFRPQTNTEAF
>TRBV3-1|TRBJ1-5
ASSQVLGPGQPQH
>TRBV6-2/TRBV6-3|TRBJ1-2
ASAKGSTFHYGYT
>TRBV11-1|TRBJ1-1
ASSFSQPGGGPMNTEAF
>TRBV20-1|TRBJ2-7
SASGTSYEQY
>TRBV7-4|TRBJ1-3
ASNLGGQGASGNTIY
>TRBV11-2|TRBJ2-5
ASSSSGGETQY
>TRBV9|TRBJ1-1
ASSVEATGMQAEAF
>TRBV5-8|TRBJ1-2
ASSFTSGTVGFYGYT
>TRBV6-2/TRBV6-3|TRBJ1-1
ASRAVLMNTEAF
>TRBV6-5|TRBJ1-6
ASSYSTGYNSPLH
>TRBV6-1|TRBJ1-1
ASSGRDLRGTEAF
>TRBV19|TRBJ1-3
ASSIGTGRNTIY
>TRBV24-1|TRBJ2-2
ATSDRGLSAGYTGELF
>TRBV28|TRBJ1-1
ASSLYREAF
>TRBV7-2|TRBJ1-2
ASSPETAVGGVYGYT
>TRBV27|TRBJ1-6
ASSFEPGAAHSPLH
>TRBV2|TRBJ2-7
ASHRWPSYEQY
>TRBV12-5|TRBJ1-2
ASGISGTGGGYT
>TRBV6-1|TRBJ1-2
ASRRQNEEYGYT
>TRBV6-1|TRBJ2-2
ASTNPGGRELF